Included here is one TCR beta chain sequence, with context. Its antigen remains unknown. CDR3 length: 12 residues. Trimming stripped 6 bases from V and 3 bases from J, with 8 bases between. The source of the sample is a study of CD8 T cells in Susac syndrome. On the study more broadly: At the time of blood draw, patients with Susac syndrome were therapy-naive, receiving corticosteroids, or receiving intravenous immunoglobulin alone.

Random hexamers were used to reverse transcribe the RNA input (roughly 0.5 to 1 ug). TCRdb ran MiXCR on the immunoSEQ multiplex PCR reads and lists one entry per CDR3 protein. This sample has roughly 200,000 distinct CDR3 sequences, with 94% found just once. In Susac syndrome patients, recently defined diagnostic criteria for definite or probable disease were met. TEMRA cells were FACS-enriched, with CD8+ and CD4+ T cells isolated negatively. Whole-study findings and limits: The CD4+ T cell repertoires that were profiled in Susac syndrome showed no clonal expansion.

The chain joins TRBV12-3 or TRBV12-4 to TRBJ1-2, with D possibly being TRBD1 (6 bases). Sequencing was performed on CD4+ T cells from PBMCs. The TCR originated in a human donor with Susac syndrome. The CDR3 nucleotides are TGTGCCAGCAGGAACAGGGACTATGGCTACACCTTC. As protein: CASRNRDYGYTF.